The source of this TCR beta chain is a study of cytomegalovirus exposure and HLA in healthy donors. Primers included in the PCR were 60 Vbeta and 13 Jbeta primers. Repertoires were generated with immunoSEQ multiplex PCR, while TCRdb's copy carries only in-frame clones and drops some. This sample yields about 100,000 clones, of which 65% to 80% are seen a single time; about 7% belongs to the top ten. This clone was counted between two and nine times. Trimming removed 2 bases at V and 7 bases at J, with 14 bases between. The CDR3 is made up of 15 amino acids. From germline, CDR1 is MDHEN and CDR2 SYDVKM.

This clonotype was obtained from a man aged 40-55 years in good health and CMV-seropositive. The chain uses TRBV28 and TRBJ2-2; unclear D gene. Input material: PBMCs. The CDR3 DNA follows: TGTGCCAGCAGTTTAGTATCCCCGTCCTTCGGGGAGCTGTTTTTT. It yields the protein CASSLVSPSFGELFF.